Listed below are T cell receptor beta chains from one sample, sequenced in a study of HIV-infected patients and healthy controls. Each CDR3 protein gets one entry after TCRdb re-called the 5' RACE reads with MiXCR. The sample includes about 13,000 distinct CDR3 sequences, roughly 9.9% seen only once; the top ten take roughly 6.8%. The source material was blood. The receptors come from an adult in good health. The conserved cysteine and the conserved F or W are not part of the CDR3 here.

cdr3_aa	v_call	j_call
ASSILAGGPNVYEQY	TRBV18	TRBJ2-7
ASSVGQDYSNQPQH	TRBV2	TRBJ1-5
ASSFDDRVYEQY	TRBV12-3/TRBV12-4	TRBJ2-7
SARRGGRDTEAF	TRBV20-1	TRBJ1-1
ASRGRGQPTEAF	TRBV2	TRBJ1-1
ASSDEGETQY	TRBV25-1	TRBJ2-5
ASSPPHKETQY	TRBV18	TRBJ2-5
ASSSGPQETQY	TRBV5-4	TRBJ2-5
ASSLSLPSTIAGAYNEQF	TRBV7-9	TRBJ2-1
SGGKPNTEAF	TRBV29-1	TRBJ1-1
ASSSPSSTDTQY	TRBV7-2	TRBJ2-3
ASSFRLSGRAELSYEQY	TRBV5-1	TRBJ2-7
ASSRRSASVNTGELF	TRBV3-1	TRBJ2-2
SARPLRIMNTEAF	TRBV20-1	TRBJ1-1
ASSAPPNNEQF	TRBV9	TRBJ2-1
SAGTGALF	TRBV20-1	TRBJ1-4
ASSLGGGLAYEQY	TRBV12-3/TRBV12-4	TRBJ2-7
ASSPVGYGYT	TRBV12-3/TRBV12-4	TRBJ1-2
ASSRPGLMNEKLF	TRBV7-9	TRBJ1-4
ASSLGTDTQY	TRBV13	TRBJ2-3
ASGGTASSYEQY	TRBV7-9	TRBJ2-7
SARDRISSYNEQF	TRBV20-1	TRBJ2-1
ASSQDSTSGRGTQY	TRBV4-2	TRBJ2-5
ASSLGQAKNIQY	TRBV27	TRBJ2-4
ASSPPPGLETQY	TRBV7-2	TRBJ2-5
ASSLTGTRGSTGELF	TRBV28	TRBJ2-2
ASSQDPGASTDTQY	TRBV4-2	TRBJ2-3
ASSYWASDNYNEQF	TRBV6-2/TRBV6-3	TRBJ2-1
SAARDRGSDTQY	TRBV20-1	TRBJ2-3
SARDQEGFTEAF	TRBV20-1	TRBJ1-1
ASSGRVQGSGDTQY	TRBV2	TRBJ2-3